This note documents a single TCR beta chain sequence. Its antigen is not known. This specimen comes from a study of identical twins. Whole-study findings and limits: Insertion counts were lower in abundant cord blood beta clonotypes, a trend that memory repertoires did not show. Within monozygotic twins, out-of-frame TCR alpha sharing was underestimated by the models.

Donors were all healthy Caucasians. Template switching, a step in the protocol, added a universal primer site, and cDNA carried unique molecular identifiers. MiXCR was run by TCRdb on the 5' RACE reads, yielding one entry per CDR3 protein. This sample has roughly 250,000 distinct CDR3 sequences; over 13% occur once, and the top ten carry about 9%. Sequences were obtained from memory (CD45RO+) T cells sorted from blood. The origin of this receptor is a woman under 30 in good health.

The CDR3, as DNA: TGTGCCAGCAGCTTTAATCGGGAGGACTTTACAAATGAAAAACTGTTTTTT. Amino acid sequence: CASSFNREDFTNEKLFF. The chain employs TRBV5-6 and TRBJ1-4; the D is unclear. Per the germline V gene, CDR1 is SGHDT and CDR2 is YYEEEE. V gave up 2 bases and J gave up 5 bases, with 19 bases separating them. CDR3 length equals 17 residues.